These T cell receptor beta chains were read from a single sample in a study of OX40 agonist ivuxolimab in advanced cancers. Profiled with immunoSEQ multiplex PCR; TCRdb holds only in-frame clones, not every one. The sample has about 78,000 clones, about nine tenths seen once. The material sequenced was CD4+ or CD8+ T cells sorted from blood, taken in a trial of the OX40 agonist ivuxolimab. Receptor source: an adult with an advanced solid tumor such as melanoma, head and neck, liver or kidney cancer. The CDR3 runs from the conserved cysteine through the conserved F or W. A D gene is named only where the DNA matches it firmly. Clone size is shown for a subset of rows, as once, few, many or a class of expanded clone.

cdr3_aa	cdr3_nt	clone_size	d_call	v_call	j_call
CAISEVGSAKNIQYF	TGTGCCATCAGTGAGGTGGGGAGCGCCAAAAACATTCAGTACTTC	-	-	TRBV10-3	TRBJ2-4
CASSLATGTYTF	TGTGCCAGCAGCTTAGCGACAGGGACCTACACCTTC	-	TRBD1	TRBV7-2	TRBJ1-2
CASSLATGGSYEQYF	TGTGCCAGCAGCTTAGCGACAGGGGGCTCCTACGAGCAGTACTTC	-	TRBD1	TRBV11-2	TRBJ2-7
CASSQRSGLAGYNEQFF	TGCGCCAGCAGCCAAAGGTCGGGACTAGCGGGTTACAATGAGCAGTTCTTC	-	TRBD2	TRBV4-1	TRBJ2-1
CASRRGGRSTEAFF	TGTGCCAGCAGGAGGGGGGGGAGAAGCACTGAAGCTTTCTTT	-	-	TRBV6-4	TRBJ1-1
CASSWTTRGYEQYF	TGTGCCAGCAGCTGGACGACCCGGGGTTACGAGCAGTACTTC	-	-	TRBV5-5	TRBJ2-7
CASSSGQGYTEAFF	TGTGCCAGCAGCTCGGGACAGGGGTACACTGAAGCTTTCTTT	-	TRBD1	TRBV6-6	TRBJ1-1
CASSPGDSYNEQFF	TGTGCCAGCTCACCGGGCGACTCCTACAATGAGCAGTTCTTC	-	-	TRBV18	TRBJ2-1
CASSLLPPGGTDTQYF	TGTGCCAGCAGCTTGCTCCCTCCGGGAGGCACAGATACGCAGTATTTT	-	-	TRBV5-5	TRBJ2-3
CASSDSGQLKYNEQFF	TGTGCCAGCAGTGACTCGGGGCAGCTTAAATACAATGAGCAGTTCTTC	-	-	TRBV2	TRBJ2-1
CASSGGGRRGYTF	TGTGCCAGCAGTGGCGGTGGTCGGAGAGGCTACACCTTC	-	-	TRBV6-1	TRBJ1-2
CASSQDLPGQEYNEQFF	TGCGCCAGCAGCCAAGACCTTCCGGGACAGGAGTACAATGAGCAGTTCTTC	-	TRBD1	TRBV4-3	TRBJ2-1
CASSYSPNQPQHF	TGTGCCAGCAGTTACTCCCCAAATCAGCCCCAGCATTTT	-	-	TRBV6-5	TRBJ1-5
CASSFVDEQFF	TGTGCCAGCAGCTTTGTTGACGAGCAGTTCTTC	-	-	TRBV7-9	TRBJ2-1
CASSQVFTSGYQPQHF	TGCGCCAGCAGCCAAGTGTTTACGTCAGGTTATCAGCCCCAGCATTTT	-	-	TRBV4-1	TRBJ1-5
CASSEVALAGGYNEQFF	TGTGCCAGCAGTGAAGTCGCCCTAGCGGGGGGGTACAATGAGCAGTTCTTC	-	TRBD2	TRBV6-1	TRBJ2-1
CASSLGQAGGPYEQYF	TGTGCCAGCAGCTTGGGCCAGGCGGGAGGGCCCTACGAGCAGTACTTC	-	TRBD2	TRBV5-4	TRBJ2-7
CASSPQGGEEKLFF	TGTGCCAGCAGCCCACAGGGGGGTGAGGAAAAACTGTTTTTT	-	TRBD1	TRBV6-6	TRBJ1-4
CASSQDRGAERYF	TGCGCCAGCAGCCAAGATCGCGGCGCCGAGCGATACTTC	-	-	TRBV4-1	TRBJ2-7
CASSLGQGAYEQYF	TGCGCCAGCAGCTTGGGACAGGGGGCTTACGAGCAGTACTTC	-	TRBD1	TRBV5-1	TRBJ2-7
CASSESTQGSKNIQYF	TGTGCCAGCAGTGAATCAACTCAGGGTTCCAAAAACATTCAGTACTTC	-	-	TRBV25-1	TRBJ2-4
CASSGGQTGEQYF	TGTGCCAGCAGTGGTGGACAGACGGGCGAGCAGTACTTC	-	-	TRBV2	TRBJ2-7
CASRGRVAGNNEQFF	TGTGCCAGCAGAGGAAGGGTAGCGGGAAACAATGAGCAGTTCTTC	-	TRBD2	TRBV6-1	TRBJ2-1
CASIGPGGYGYTF	TGTGCCAGCATCGGGCCGGGCGGCTATGGCTACACCTTC	-	-	TRBV14	TRBJ1-2
CASLGTPPGGGGYTF	TGTGCCAGCCTTGGGACACCGCCCGGGGGGGGTGGCTACACCTTC	-	-	TRBV6-6	TRBJ1-2
CASSLSLAGTDTQYF	TGTGCCAGCAGTTTATCCCTAGCGGGTACAGATACGCAGTATTTT	-	TRBD2	TRBV27	TRBJ2-3
CASSFRGYNEQFF	TGTGCCAGTAGTTTTCGGGGGTACAATGAGCAGTTCTTC	-	-	TRBV19	TRBJ2-1
CASSSQGAGANVLTF	TGTGCCAGCAGCTCGCAGGGGGCCGGGGCCAACGTCCTGACTTTC	-	TRBD1	TRBV11-2	TRBJ2-6
CASSSSGTSGQPQHF	TGTGCCAGCAGTTCCTCGGGGACTTCAGGCCAGCCCCAGCATTTT	-	-	TRBV7-9	TRBJ1-5
CASSSGLREGETQYF	TGTGCCAGCAGCTCTGGTCTCCGGGAGGGGGAGACCCAGTACTTC	-	TRBD2	TRBV7-9	TRBJ2-5
CASSSGYSYNEQFF	TGCGCCAGCAGTAGCGGGTACTCCTACAATGAGCAGTTCTTC	-	-	TRBV10-1	TRBJ2-1
CAISDRTAKNIQYF	TGTGCCATCAGTGATCGAACGGCCAAAAACATTCAGTACTTC	-	-	TRBV10-3	TRBJ2-4
CASSSQPGPFSTDTQYF	TGTGCCAGCAGCTCTCAGCCGGGACCCTTTAGCACAGATACGCAGTATTTT	-	-	TRBV7-6	TRBJ2-3
CAISERVAGAVGGKNIQYF	TGTGCCATCAGTGAGAGGGTAGCGGGGGCCGTTGGGGGCAAAAACATTCAGTACTTC	-	TRBD2	TRBV10-3	TRBJ2-4
CASSLSGGYRETQYF	TGTGCCAGCAGCTTATCAGGAGGTTACAGAGAGACCCAGTACTTC	-	-	TRBV9	TRBJ2-5
CASSPSSISHNEQFF	TGTGCCAGCTCACCATCTAGCATTTCCCACAATGAGCAGTTCTTC	-	-	TRBV18	TRBJ2-1
CASSQGGLAVYNEQFF	TGCGCCAGCAGCCAGGGCGGACTAGCGGTATACAATGAGCAGTTCTTC	-	TRBD2	TRBV5-1	TRBJ2-1
CASSLSVKETQYF	TGTGCCAGCAGCTTATCTGTTAAAGAGACCCAGTACTTC	-	-	TRBV11-1	TRBJ2-5
CASGPGVETQYF	TGTGCCAGTGGTCCGGGGGTTGAGACCCAGTACTTC	-	-	TRBV19	TRBJ2-5
CASSLTSGSDTQYF	TGTGCCAGCAGCCTGACTAGCGGGAGTGATACGCAGTATTTT	few	TRBD2	TRBV9	TRBJ2-3
CASSSNPGQGLIEQYF	TGTGCCAGCAGTTCCAACCCGGGACAGGGTCTAATCGAGCAGTACTTC	-	TRBD1	TRBV28	TRBJ2-7
CASSFVWDRVSSYEQYF	TGTGCCAGCAGCTTCGTCTGGGACAGGGTATCCTCCTACGAGCAGTACTTC	-	TRBD1	TRBV11-2	TRBJ2-7
CASSLAQGEKLFF	TGTGCCAGCTCACTCGCCCAGGGAGAAAAACTGTTTTTT	-	-	TRBV18	TRBJ1-4
CASSRENSPLHF	TGTGCCAGCAGTCGAGAAAATTCACCCCTCCACTTT	-	-	TRBV2	TRBJ1-6
CASSVGAGGYTEAFF	TGTGCCAGCAGCGTAGGGGCAGGGGGCTACACTGAAGCTTTCTTT	-	TRBD1	TRBV9	TRBJ1-1
CASSLLQGGSYEQYF	TGCGCCAGCAGCCTACTACAGGGGGGATCCTACGAGCAGTACTTC	-	TRBD1	TRBV4-3	TRBJ2-7
CASSQDGGGVPYNEQFF	TGTGCCAGCAGCCAAGATGGCGGCGGAGTTCCTTACAATGAGCAGTTCTTC	-	-	TRBV4-2	TRBJ2-1
CASSPTGHRSYEQYF	TGTGCCAGCTCACCAACGGGACACCGCTCCTACGAGCAGTACTTC	-	-	TRBV18	TRBJ2-7
CASSEGGTANYGYTF	TGTGCCAGCAGTGAGGGCGGGACGGCGAACTATGGCTACACCTTC	-	-	TRBV25-1	TRBJ1-2
CASSESGVGGYTF	TGCGCCAGCAGCGAGTCGGGGGTGGGAGGCTACACCTTC	-	-	TRBV5-1	TRBJ1-2
CASSVTSGSAGELFF	TGTGCCAGCAGTGTGACTAGCGGGAGTGCCGGGGAGCTGTTTTTT	-	TRBD2	TRBV6-1	TRBJ2-2